This TCR beta chain was obtained from a study of cytomegalovirus exposure and HLA in healthy donors. General study results and limits: About 87% or about 30% of the time was how often most TCR beta V segments were productive, according to an earlier analysis. Later analysis indicated greater clonal expansion among HLA-associated TCR beta chains than among equally common other chains.

With 60 Vbeta and 13 Jbeta primers, the PCR was carried out. Only in-frame clones appear in the TCRdb table, and some are missing; sequencing was by immunoSEQ multiplex PCR. The sample holds about 150,000 clones, roughly 80% seen once. Trimming pared 1 base from V and 1 base from J, leaving 20 bases between. Germline-derived CDR1 and CDR2 are SQVTM and ANQGSEA. The CDR3 is 17 amino acids. Turning to this clone: No antigen is known for it.

Sequenced sample: PBMCs. The clonotype was recovered from a man between 18 and 35 years old in good health and CMV-seronegative. The rearrangement uses TRBV29-1 and TRBJ2-7; D is perhaps TRBD1 (5 bases). CDR3 loop: CSVEGVQDQWGSYEQYF. CDR3 coding DNA: TGCAGCGTTGAAGGGGTACAGGACCAGTGGGGTTCCTACGAGCAGTACTTC.